These 16 T cell receptor beta chains share one sample of origin, sequenced in a study of T-cell reconstitution after alpha-beta-depleted transplantation in children. This sample's TCRbeta library carried unique molecular identifier barcodes. TCRdb reanalysed the PCR reads using MiXCR and keeps one entry per CDR3 protein. Among over 400,000 distinct CDR3 sequences, around 13% were seen once, and the ten largest hold less than 6.5%. Sequencing was performed on PBMCs from the stem cell graft donor, taken from the stem cell graft. These receptors originate from a human donor who donated a stem cell graft to a child with combined immunodeficiency.

This clonotype was counted ten times or more. The V and J genes are TRBV5-1 and TRBJ2-1; TRBD1 matches 8 bases. CDR1 is SGHRS, CDR2 YFSETQ, per germline. The CDR3 length is 14 residues. With V trimmed by 6 bases and J by 6 bases, 8 bases remained unmatched. CDR3 coding DNA: TGCGCCAGCAACCGGGACAGGTCGGGCAATGAGCAGTTCTTC. The encoded protein is CASNRDRSGNEQFF. Using reference TRBV5-1 and TRBJ2-1 for the parts outside the CDR3, the full variable domain is KAGVTQTPRYLIKTRGQQVTLSCSPISGHRSVSWYQQTPGQGLQFLFEYFSETQRNKGNFPGRFSGRQFSNSRSEMNVSTLELGDSALYLCASNRDRSGNEQFFGPGTRLTVL.

This clonotype has a single count. The chain employs TRBV30 and TRBJ1-2; 7 bases are shared with TRBD1. The length of the CDR3 is 16 residues. V shed 0 bases, J shed 5 bases, and the junction held 12 bases outside the gene matches. Looked up from germline, CDR1 is GTSNPN and CDR2 is SVGIG (reference sequence). The DNA of the CDR3 is TGTGCCTGGAGTGTATATTCGGGAGGCAGGGGGTATGGCTACACCTTC. It translates to CAWSVYSGGRGYGYTF.

The CDR3 region has the DNA TGCAGTGCTAGAGAGGGACAGGGGGTTTCCTACGAGCAGTACTTC. It yields the protein CSAREGQGVSYEQYF. The chain is built from TRBV20-1 and TRBJ2-7; 11 nucleotides agree with TRBD1. This CDR3 has 15 residues. CDR1 is DFQATT, CDR2 SNEGSKA, per germline (reference sequence). Trimming at V came to 0 bases and at J to 1 base, leaving 2 bases not matched to a gene.

This rearrangement joins TRBV5-1 to TRBJ1-1; D remains unclear. V was pared by 1 base and J by 6 bases, with 10 bases between. The CDR3 runs to 13 residues. Germline loops: CDR1 SGHRS, CDR2 YFSETQ. CDR3 region: CASSLMVQAEAFF. The CDR3 DNA reads TGCGCCAGCAGCTTGATGGTCCAGGCTGAAGCTTTCTTT. The variable domain in full, with the rest retrieved from reference TRBV5-1 and TRBJ1-1, is KAGVTQTPRYLIKTRGQQVTLSCSPISGHRSVSWYQQTPGQGLQFLFEYFSETQRNKGNFPGRFSGRQFSNSRSEMNVSTLELGDSALYLCASSLMVQAEAFFGQGTRLTVV.

This clonotype showed up just a few times. CDR3 bases: TGTGCCATCAGTGAATCCAGGAGCACAGATACGCAGTATTTT. It translates to CAISESRSTDTQYF. The chain recombines TRBV10-3 with TRBJ2-3; D ambiguous. The CDR3 has 14 amino acids. Germline-derived CDR1 and CDR2 are ENHRY and SYGVKD. Trimming took off 3 bases at V and 0 bases at J, with 7 bases between the two ends.

This clonotype has a count of ten or more. The gene calls are TRBV3-1 and TRBJ2-1; 7 bases fit TRBD1. Germline CDR1 and CDR2: LGHDT and YNNKEL (reference sequence). The CDR3 extends over 16 amino acids. Trimming took 1 base from V and 7 from J; bases not matched to a gene: 10. The CDR3: CASSQGTAFRGNEQFF. DNA for the CDR3: TGTGCCAGCAGCCAAGGCACCGCTTTCAGGGGGAATGAGCAGTTCTTC.

The chain recombines TRBV30 with TRBJ2-3; D is unclear. V gave up 3 bases and J gave up 4 bases, with 8 bases separating them. The germline V gene has CDR1 GTSNPN and CDR2 SVGIG (reference sequence). This CDR3 is 12 amino acids long. CDR3 region: CAWSPIPDTQYF. CDR3 in DNA: TGTGCCTGGAGCCCGATACCAGATACGCAGTATTTT. The full variable domain, completed using reference TRBV30 and TRBJ2-3, is SQTIHQWPATLVQPVGSPLSLECTVEGTSNPNLYWYRQAAGRGLQLLFYSVGIGQISSEVPQNLSASRPQDRQFILSSKKLLLSDSGFYLCAWSPIPDTQYFGPGTRLTVL.

This clonotype was detected many times. The rearrangement joins TRBV12-3 or TRBV12-4 to TRBJ1-5; possible D gene TRBD1, 5 bases. V dropped 3 bases and J dropped 15 bases, with 18 bases sitting between them. CDR3 length: 13 residues. The CDR3 here is CASSFLLGETSHF. The CDR3 DNA reads TGTGCCAGCAGTTTTTTATTGGGGGAGACTTCGCATTTT.

This clonotype was seen only a few times. One end of the junction is discordant with germline, which a read error may explain. The V and J genes are TRBV30 and TRBJ2-5; D is possibly TRBD2 (5 bases). The CDR3 is 8 amino acids. CDR1 and CDR2 (germline): GTSNPN, SVGIG (reference sequence). The CDR3 bases are TGTGCGATCGACCAGAGGGACTTC. It specifies CAIDQRDF.

V gene TRBV5-5 combines with J gene TRBJ2-7, with 8 bases that match TRBD1. The CDR3 is 15 amino acids. Germline V gene sequence: CDR1 SGHKS, CDR2 YYEKEE (reference sequence). The V segment lost 3 bases and the J segment 3 bases; nucleotides outside the gene matches: 8. In DNA, the CDR3 is TGTGCCAGCAGCTCACCCGACAGGGGCGACTACGAGCAGTACTTC. Protein product: CASSSPDRGDYEQYF.

This clonotype was found a few times. The chain is built from TRBV2 and TRBJ2-1, with D perhaps matching TRBD1 or TRBD2 (6 bases each). This CDR3 has 13 amino acids. Trimming stripped 3 bases from V and 8 bases from J, with 11 bases between. Germline CDR1 reads SNHLY; CDR2 reads FYNNEI. The CDR3, as DNA: TGTGCCAGCAGTGAGTACAGGGACTATGAGCAGTTCTTC. It specifies CASSEYRDYEQFF.

Ten or more counts support this clonotype. The rearrangement joins TRBV10-3 to TRBJ2-1, with 8 bases lining up with TRBD2. The V segment lost 6 bases and the J segment 0 bases; nucleotides outside the gene matches: 4. The CDR3 covers 15 residues. Germline loops: CDR1 ENHRY, CDR2 SYGVKD. The CDR3 reads CAISRGGSSYNEQFF. DNA for the CDR3: TGTGCCATCAGCCGGGGGGGTAGCTCCTACAATGAGCAGTTCTTC.

In this sample, this clonotype turned up a few times. The chain carries TRBV12-5 and TRBJ2-7, with TRBD1 identical over 8 bases. V was pared by 0 bases and J by 2 bases, with 3 bases of the junction left unmatched. The length of the CDR3 is 15 residues. Germline V gives CDR1 LGHNT, CDR2 FRNRAP. The CDR3 loop reads CASGLVQGDPYEQYF. CDR3 DNA: TGTGCTAGTGGTTTGGTACAGGGGGACCCCTACGAGCAGTACTTC.

This clonotype was picked up a small number of times. The V call is TRBV24-1, the J call TRBJ2-1, with D possibly being TRBD1 or TRBD2 (5 bases each). The V and J ends lost 5 bases and 2 bases respectively, with 15 bases between them. Germline V gene lookup returns CDR1 KGHDR and CDR2 SFDVKD. The CDR3 length is 16 residues. The CDR3 DNA sequence: TGTGCCACCAGTGTGATAGGGAGAGGGGCCTACAATGAGCAGTTCTTC. It translates to CATSVIGRGAYNEQFF.

This clonotype was seen a handful of times. The CDR3 is CASKRGGEETQYF. The CDR3 DNA is TGTGCCAGCAAGCGGGGGGGCGAAGAGACCCAGTACTTC. This chain connects TRBV2 to TRBJ2-5; TRBD2 agrees at 10 bases. V lost 7 bases, J lost 3 bases, and 2 bases stayed unmatched. The germline V gene encodes CDR1 SNHLY and CDR2 FYNNEI. The CDR3 has 13 residues. Full variable domain (remainder filled in from reference TRBV2 and TRBJ2-5): EPEVTQTPSHQVTQMGQEVILRCVPISNHLYFYWYRQILGQKVEFLVSFYNNEISEKSEIFDDQFSVERPDGSNFTLKIRSTKLEDSAMYFCASKRGGEETQYFGPGTRLLVL.

The V call is TRBV5-1, the J call TRBJ2-7, with 7 bases identical to TRBD1. The CDR3 loop spans 14 amino acids. J was trimmed by 3 bases and V by 5 bases; bases with no gene match: 8. Looked up from germline, CDR1 is SGHRS and CDR2 is YFSETQ. CDR3 sequence (DNA): TGCGCCAGCAGGCCCGACAGGGCCTACTACGAGCAGTACTTC. Protein product: CASRPDRAYYEQYF. Drawing the rest from reference TRBV5-1 and TRBJ2-7, the complete variable domain is KAGVTQTPRYLIKTRGQQVTLSCSPISGHRSVSWYQQTPGQGLQFLFEYFSETQRNKGNFPGRFSGRQFSNSRSEMNVSTLELGDSALYLCASRPDRAYYEQYFGPGTRLTVT.